This T cell receptor (beta chain) is from a study of blood T cell repertoires in COVID-19. Study-level background: Sources were T cells, B-cell-depleted T cells, or PBMCs; the material itself was cDNA or gDNA.

CDR1 and CDR2 from the germline V gene are SGHKS and YYEKEE (reference sequence). The CDR3 covers 14 residues. Repertoires were generated with immunoSEQ multiplex PCR, while TCRdb's copy carries only in-frame clones and drops some. Of a few hundred thousand clones in the sample, about 89% are singletons; the top ten hold about 9.2%. In the case of this clone: At one end the junction does not follow the germline gene, possibly because of a read error.

The chain uses TRBV5-5 and TRBJ2-7, with no clear D. This clonotype originated in a man aged 35 to 55 who had recovered from COVID-19. The sample was peripheral blood. The CDR3 loop is CASSLAGDSHEQYF. CDR3 in DNA: TGTGCCAGCAGCTTGGCCGGAGACTCCCACGAGCAGTACTTC.